This T cell receptor (beta chain) came from a study of T cell responses to AZD1222 COVID-19 vaccine. Germline CDR1 and CDR2: ENHRY and SYGVKD. The CDR3 extends over 14 amino acids. V was shortened by 1 base and J by 0 bases, with 7 bases between the two germline ends. Profiling relied on immunoSEQ multiplex PCR, and the TCRdb table lists in-frame clones only, not all of them. The table shows about 120,000 clones, with about 85% occurring only once. The chain is built from TRBV10-3 and TRBJ2-7; no definite D call. Sequencing used peripheral blood, obtained on day 0 of AZD1222 vaccination. The origin of this receptor is an adult in good health. The CDR3 nucleotides are TGTGCCATCAGTGAGTTGGTAGCCTCCTACGAGCAGTACTTC. It translates to CAISELVASYEQYF.